This T cell receptor beta chain was documented in a study of glioma-infiltrating T cells. Study as a whole: Glioma patients had dexamethasone for six or fewer days before surgery. Study outcomes and limitations: Gliomas, especially low-grade, showed above-expected tissue-blood divergence; non-neoplastic patients showed below. Patients with low tissue-blood divergence carried a signature set of shared blood CDR3 motifs.

V was cut by 6 bases and J by 9 bases, with 18 bases left in between. Germline V gives CDR1 LGHDT, CDR2 YNNKEL (reference sequence). The CDR3 has 13 amino acids. The iRepertoire nested amplicon-rescue multiplex PCR amplified TCR alpha and beta CDR3s from RNA. One-step reverse transcription and amplification started from roughly 100-400 ng of tissue mRNA or PBMC total RNA. TCRdb fed the multiplex PCR reads into MiXCR, producing one record per CDR3 protein. The sample has roughly 350,000 distinct CDR3 sequences, more than 35% seen once. A remark on this clonotype: Its specificity is not known.

V gene TRBV3-1 combines with J gene TRBJ2-7, with D possibly being TRBD2 (7 bases). The sample comprised glioma tissue, nonneoplastic brain tissue, or PBMCs (not recorded which). The clonotype originates from a human donor with low-grade glioma or glioblastoma, undergoing nonglioma brain surgery, or in good health (not recorded which). DNA of the CDR3: TGTGCCAGCAGTTTAACCGGGGGGCTCGTGCAGTACTTC. Translating gives CASSLTGGLVQYF.